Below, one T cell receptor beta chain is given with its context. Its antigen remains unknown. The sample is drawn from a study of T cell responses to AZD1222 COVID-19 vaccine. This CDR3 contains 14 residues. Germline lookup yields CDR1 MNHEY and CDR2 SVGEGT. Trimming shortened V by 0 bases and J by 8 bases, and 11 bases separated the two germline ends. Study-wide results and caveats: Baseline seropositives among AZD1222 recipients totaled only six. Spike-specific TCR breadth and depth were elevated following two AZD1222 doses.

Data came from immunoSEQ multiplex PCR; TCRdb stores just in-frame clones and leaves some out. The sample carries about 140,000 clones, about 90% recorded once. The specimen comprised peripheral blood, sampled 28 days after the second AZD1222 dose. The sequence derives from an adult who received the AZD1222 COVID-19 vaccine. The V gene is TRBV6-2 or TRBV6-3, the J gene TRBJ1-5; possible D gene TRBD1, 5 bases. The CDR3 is CASSYSGGSEPQHF. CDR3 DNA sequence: TGTGCCAGCAGTTACTCCGGGGGTTCGGAGCCCCAGCATTTT.